Below are 31 T cell receptor beta chains sequenced from a single sample in a study of OX40 agonist ivuxolimab in advanced cancers. Profiling relied on immunoSEQ multiplex PCR, and the TCRdb table lists in-frame clones only, not all of them. This sample has fewer than 90,000 clones, with roughly 93% found just once. The sample was CD4+ or CD8+ T cells sorted from blood, taken in a trial of the OX40 agonist ivuxolimab. These TCRs come from an adult with an advanced solid tumor such as melanoma, head and neck, liver or kidney cancer.

This sequence joins TRBV27 and TRBJ2-2; the D call may be TRBD1 or TRBD2 (5 bases each). In germline, CDR1 is MNHEY, CDR2 SMNVEV (reference sequence). V lost 3 bases and J 0 bases, leaving 8 bases between the germline ends. The CDR3 is made up of 15 amino acids. In nucleotides, the CDR3 is TGTGCCAGCAGTTTCGGGACGTCGAACACCGGGGAGCTGTTTTTT. Translation: CASSFGTSNTGELFF.

This chain connects TRBV15 to TRBJ1-1, with 8 nucleotides matching TRBD1. Germline CDR1 LNHNV, CDR2 YYDKDF (reference sequence). V gave up 3 bases and J gave up 8 bases; unmatched junction bases: 11. This CDR3 is 15 amino acids long. Written as DNA, the CDR3 is TGTGCCACCAGCAGGAGGCGACAGGGGAATAAGGAAGCTTTCTTT. Translation: CATSRRRQGNKEAFF.

The chain carries TRBV11-2 and TRBJ2-5; D is unresolved. CDR3 length equals 13 residues. V was shortened by 0 bases and J by 2 bases, with 4 bases between the two germline ends. The germline gives CDR1 SGHAT, CDR2 FQNNGV. The CDR3 region has the DNA TGTGCCAGCAGCTTAGAGGTTCAAGAGACCCAGTACTTC. This codes for CASSLEVQETQYF.

The V and J genes are TRBV15 and TRBJ2-1, with 11 bases that match TRBD2. Germline-derived CDR1 and CDR2 are LNHNV and YYDKDF (reference sequence). Unmatched junction bases numbered 4, after V lost 3 bases and J lost 6 bases. The CDR3 is 15 residues long. Written as DNA, the CDR3 is TGTGCCACCAGCAGCGTAGCGGGAGGGCTCAATGAGCAGTTCTTC. Translation: CATSSVAGGLNEQFF.

This rearrangement joins TRBV5-6 to TRBJ1-2, with 8 bases matching TRBD1. The CDR3 has 13 amino acids. Germline lookup yields CDR1 SGHDT and CDR2 YYEEEE. J gave up 8 bases and V 2 bases, and 5 bases lay outside the gene matches. The CDR3 spells CASSFQGAGGYTF. CDR3 in DNA: TGTGCCAGCAGCTTCCAGGGGGCGGGAGGCTACACCTTC.

The chain joins TRBV12-5 to TRBJ1-1; a weak D match, TRBD1 (5 bases). CDR1 LGHNT and CDR2 FRNRAP come from the germline V gene. The CDR3 spans 12 residues. Trimming stripped 1 base from V and 8 bases from J, with 8 bases between. The CDR3 sequence: CASGLGAGEAFF. The DNA of the CDR3 is TGTGCTAGTGGTTTGGGGGCAGGGGAAGCTTTCTTT.

The chain combines TRBV5-6 with TRBJ1-2; D remains unclear. V was clipped by 4 bases and J by 0 bases, with 7 bases between them. This CDR3 spans 13 amino acids. Germline V gives CDR1 SGHDT, CDR2 YYEEEE. CDR3 loop: CASSQTPNYGYTF. The CDR3 bases are TGTGCCAGCAGCCAAACGCCTAACTATGGCTACACCTTC.

V is TRBV28 and J is TRBJ2-1; 8 bases line up with TRBD2. Germline V lookup: CDR1 MDHEN, CDR2 SYDVKM. The CDR3 is made up of 15 amino acids. V was pared by 7 bases and J by 2 bases, with 7 bases of the junction left unmatched. The CDR3 nucleotides are TGTGCCAGCACCGCGTGGACTAGCCCCTACAATGAGCAGTTCTTC. The encoded protein is CASTAWTSPYNEQFF.

This chain connects TRBV14 to TRBJ1-5; no firm D call. The CDR3 has 12 residues. Trimming pared 1 base from V and 9 bases from J, leaving 7 bases between. Germline values: CDR1 SGHDN, CDR2 FVKESK. Written as DNA, the CDR3 is TGTGCCAGCAGCCAAGCCGGTTGGCCCCAGCATTTT. Its translation is CASSQAGWPQHF.

J is TRBJ2-6 and V is TRBV5-6, with D unresolved. This CDR3 is 16 amino acids long. The germline V gene has CDR1 SGHDT and CDR2 YYEEEE. V lost 1 base to trimming and J lost 2 bases, with 10 bases between them. For the CDR3, the DNA is TGTGCCAGCAGCTTGTCCCCGAGCCCTGGGGCCAACGTCCTGACTTTC. Residues: CASSLSPSPGANVLTF. Looking up the rest from reference TRBV5-6 and TRBJ2-6 gives the full variable domain: DAGVTQSPTHLIKTRGQQVTLRCSPKSGHDTVSWYQQALGQGPQFIFQYYEEEERQRGNFPDRFSGHQFPNYSSELNVNALLLGDSALYLCASSLSPSPGANVLTFGAGSRLTVL.

This clone has a single count. This chain joins TRBV2 and TRBJ2-1; a weak D match, TRBD1 (6 bases). Trimming removed 2 bases at V and 8 bases at J, with 19 bases between. The CDR3 is made up of 16 amino acids. CDR1 is SNHLY and CDR2 is FYNNEI in the germline V gene. CDR3 residues: CASSESGTSFLYEQFF. The CDR3 DNA reads TGTGCCAGCAGTGAAAGTGGGACAAGTTTTCTTTATGAGCAGTTCTTC.

This clone showed up just once. The rearrangement uses TRBV27 and TRBJ2-3; TRBD2 agrees at 10 bases. The CDR3 length is 16 residues. Trimming cost V 4 bases and J 5 bases; bases outside gene matches: 9. Germline loops: CDR1 MNHEY, CDR2 SMNVEV (reference sequence). Here the CDR3 DNA reads TGTGCCAGCAGTTCGTTAGCGGGGGGTTGGGTAGATACGCAGTATTTT. Translating gives CASSSLAGGWVDTQYF.

The V and J genes are TRBV5-1 and TRBJ2-3, with 7 nucleotides matching TRBD1. Germline CDR1 reads SGHRS; CDR2 reads YFSETQ. The CDR3 is 15 residues long. V gave up 4 bases and J gave up 0 bases; unmatched junction bases: 5. The CDR3, as DNA: TGCGCCAGCAGCCTGGGACAGACTAGCACAGATACGCAGTATTTT. This sequence encodes CASSLGQTSTDTQYF.

The chain couples TRBV25-1 to TRBJ2-7; tentative D call: TRBD1 (5 bases). This CDR3 contains 12 residues. Trimming pared 5 bases from V and 6 bases from J, leaving 11 bases between. Germline V CDR1 and CDR2: MGHDK, SYGVNS. DNA of the CDR3: TGTGCCAGCAGTTTGACAGTTCGCGAGCAGTACTTC. Translated, it gives CASSLTVREQYF.

The genes are TRBV5-6 and TRBJ1-5; the D is unclear. Looked up from germline, CDR1 is SGHDT and CDR2 is YYEEEE. The V gene lost 4 bases and the J gene lost 6 bases, with 8 bases spanning the gap. This CDR3 contains 12 residues. CDR3 coding DNA: TGTGCCAGCAGCCTACCCGGTCAGCCCCAGCATTTT. Translating gives CASSLPGQPQHF.

The chain combines TRBV5-8 with TRBJ1-2, with D perhaps matching TRBD1 (5 bases). V lost 2 bases, J lost 4 bases, and 15 bases lay in between. This CDR3 has 15 amino acids. From germline, CDR1 is SGHTS and CDR2 YDEGEE. The CDR3 nucleotides are TGTGCCAGCAGCTTTCCGCGGGGCGCTGGCTATGGCTACACCTTC. Translation gives CASSFPRGAGYGYTF.

This chain links TRBV5-1 with TRBJ1-2; D may be TRBD1 (6 bases). The CDR3 has 13 residues. V lost 7 bases and J lost 3, with 13 bases in between. Germline V gene sequence: CDR1 SGHRS, CDR2 YFSETQ. Here the CDR3 reads CASGWDMDYGYTF. DNA of the CDR3: TGCGCCAGCGGTTGGGACATGGACTATGGCTACACCTTC.

The gene calls are TRBV6-1 and TRBJ2-7; TRBD2 agrees at 7 bases. This CDR3 spans 11 amino acids. Germline V gives CDR1 MNHNS, CDR2 SASEGT. V shed 8 bases and J 3 bases; nucleotides not matched to a gene: 1. DNA for the CDR3: TGTGCCAGCGGGGACTACTACGAGCAGTACTTC. Its translation is CASGDYYEQYF.

The genes are TRBV5-1 and TRBJ2-7, with D possibly matching TRBD2 (5 bases). Trimming stripped 3 bases from V and 2 bases from J, with 9 bases between. The CDR3 loop spans 13 amino acids. Germline CDR1 reads SGHRS; CDR2 reads YFSETQ. CDR3 coding DNA: TGCGCCAGCAGCTGGACTGAAGCCTACGAGCAGTACTTC. Protein product: CASSWTEAYEQYF. Supplemented by reference TRBV5-1 and TRBJ2-7, the full variable domain reads KAGVTQTPRYLIKTRGQQVTLSCSPISGHRSVSWYQQTPGQGLQFLFEYFSETQRNKGNFPGRFSGRQFSNSRSEMNVSTLELGDSALYLCASSWTEAYEQYFGPGTRLTVT.

A single count supports this clone. The chain carries TRBV4-1 and TRBJ2-7; D is perhaps TRBD1 (5 bases). This CDR3 is built from 16 residues. CDR1 is MGHRA and CDR2 is YSYEKL in the germline V gene. The ends were cut back, 0 bases at V and 0 bases at J, with 12 bases in the middle. The CDR3 bases are TGCGCCAGCAGCCAAGATGTCGACAGAGCCTCCTACGAGCAGTACTTC. It yields the protein CASSQDVDRASYEQYF.

This rearrangement joins TRBV9 to TRBJ2-2, with D possibly matching TRBD1 (6 bases). In germline, CDR1 is SGDLS, CDR2 YYNGEE. The V end was cut by 0 bases, the J end by 6 bases, with 6 bases between. The CDR3 loop spans 13 amino acids. CDR3 sequence (DNA): TGTGCCAGCAGCGTAGGGACAGCCGGGGAGCTGTTTTTT. Amino acids: CASSVGTAGELFF.

This chain joins TRBV19 and TRBJ2-7; 9 bases line up with TRBD1. The CDR3 sequence is 14 residues long. The V gene end was trimmed by 5 bases and the J gene end by 2 bases; junction bases not matched to a gene: 4. CDR1 LNHDA and CDR2 SQIVND come from the germline V gene (reference sequence). The CDR3 here is CASSLRQGAYEQYF. The CDR3 bases are TGTGCCAGTAGTCTGCGACAGGGGGCCTACGAGCAGTACTTC.

Comment on this clone: One end of the junction fails to match germline, which may point to a read error. This sequence joins TRBV5-1 and TRBJ1-1, with D uncertain. CDR3 length equals 14 residues. Looked up from germline, CDR1 is SGHRS and CDR2 is YFSETQ. The CDR3 DNA is TGCGCCAGCAGCTCGTCGGGCAAGAACACTGACGCTTTCTTT. This encodes CASSSSGKNTDAFF.

V is TRBV5-1 and J is TRBJ2-3; D perhaps matches TRBD2 (5 bases). The germline gives CDR1 SGHRS, CDR2 YFSETQ. The CDR3 loop spans 15 amino acids. V was pared by 0 bases and J by 2 bases, with 10 bases between. For the CDR3, the DNA is TGCGCCAGCAGCTTGGCCTCGGGGTACACAGATACGCAGTATTTT. This translates into CASSLASGYTDTQYF.

This chain joins TRBV5-4 and TRBJ2-5; 8 positions match TRBD1. The DNA end lines up better with TRBJ2-7; the J call may be wrong. The CDR3 runs 14 residues. Looked up from germline, CDR1 is SGHNT and CDR2 is YYREEE (reference sequence). For the CDR3, the DNA is TGTGCCAGCAGCCCCGGGACAGGCACCTACGAGCAGTACTTC. Its translation: CASSPGTGTYEQYF.

This rearrangement joins TRBV14 to TRBJ2-5, with 8 bases matching TRBD2. The CDR3 spans 16 residues. Germline lookup yields CDR1 SGHDN and CDR2 FVKESK. Trimming took 3 bases from V and 5 from J; bases not matched to a gene: 11. The chain's CDR3 is CASSQFGGAVTETQYF. The CDR3 DNA follows: TGTGCCAGCAGCCAGTTCGGGGGGGCCGTAACTGAGACCCAGTACTTC.

The rearrangement joins TRBV29-1 to TRBJ1-1; possibly TRBD1 for D (5 bases). There are 10 residues in the CDR3. Germline assignment: CDR1 SQVTM and CDR2 ANQGSEA. V was clipped by 4 bases and J by 7 bases, with 7 bases between them. CDR3 bases: TGCAGCGTTGGGGGCCTTGAAGCTTTCTTT. It specifies CSVGGLEAFF.

V and J are TRBV5-1 and TRBJ1-2; D gene uncertain. Trimming shortened V by 4 bases and J by 3 bases, and 16 bases separated the two germline ends. Per the germline V gene, CDR1 is SGHRS and CDR2 is YFSETQ. The CDR3 has 15 amino acids. The CDR3 DNA follows: TGCGCCAGCAGCGGCCTCGTAGAGGGCGACTATGGCTACACCTTC. It encodes CASSGLVEGDYGYTF.

The genes are TRBV9 and TRBJ1-1; D ambiguous. Trimming removed 1 base at V and 4 bases at J, with 11 bases between. The CDR3 sequence is 14 residues long. CDR1 SGDLS and CDR2 YYNGEE come from the germline V gene. Here the CDR3 reads CASSVTRAGTEAFF. The CDR3 bases are TGTGCCAGCAGCGTAACCCGGGCCGGCACTGAAGCTTTCTTT.

The chain employs TRBV5-4 and TRBJ2-3; 10 bases align to TRBD2. Germline lookup yields CDR1 SGHNT and CDR2 YYREEE (reference sequence). The CDR3 sequence is 15 residues long. The ends lost 0 bases at V and 3 bases at J; junction bases unmatched: 1. CDR3 protein: CASSLVAGGTDTQYF. The CDR3, as DNA: TGTGCCAGCAGCTTGGTAGCGGGGGGTACAGATACGCAGTATTTT.

A remark on this clone: The junction departs from germline at one end; a sequencing error may be responsible. The rearrangement joins TRBV5-4 to TRBJ2-7; D is tentatively TRBD1 or TRBD2 (6 bases each). The CDR3 is 12 amino acids. Germline loops: CDR1 SGHNT, CDR2 YYREEE (reference sequence). The CDR3: CASSLGGHEQYF. Here the CDR3 DNA reads TGTGCCAGCAGTTTGGGGGGCCACGAGCAGTACTTC.